The rows below give T cell receptor beta chains drawn from one sample of a study of human T cells and chemical hapten exposure. Using its own MiXCR run on the 5' RACE reads, TCRdb lists one record per CDR3 protein. Of 95,000 to 120,000 distinct CDR3 sequences listed, around a fifth are singletons. The receptors originated from a human donor in good health. Each CDR3 is given with its conserved first and last residue. Each record gives: clone size, J gene, D gene, V gene, CDR3 protein, CDR3 DNA. The D gene is left open where the match is weak. Only some rows state a clone size, as once, few, many or a class for expanded clones.

>.|TRBJ2-3|TRBD1|TRBV20-1
CSARVDREITDTQYF
TGCAGTGCTAGAGTAGACAGGGAAATAACAGATACGCAGTATTTT
>once|TRBJ2-3|TRBD2|TRBV7-8
CASRGLAGVKDTQYF
TGTGCCAGCAGGGGACTAGCGGGAGTGAAAGATACGCAGTATTTT
>few|TRBJ2-5|TRBD2|TRBV3-1
CASSLSGGLETQYF
TGTGCCAGCAGCCTGAGCGGGGGGCTTGAGACCCAGTACTTC
>.|TRBJ2-7|.|TRBV3-1
CASSHGGQTYEQYF
TGTGCCAGCAGCCACGGGGGCCAGACCTACGAGCAGTACTTC
>many|TRBJ1-5|.|TRBV18
CASSPGTNQPQHF
TGTGCCAGCTCACCCGGGACCAATCAGCCCCAGCATTTT
>few|TRBJ2-1|.|TRBV6-5
CASSYVESSYNEQFF
TGTGCCAGCAGTTACGTAGAGAGCTCCTACAATGAGCAGTTCTTC
>.|TRBJ1-1|.|TRBV6-6
CASRLEGRGTEAFF
TGTGCCAGCAGGCTCGAGGGACGAGGGACTGAAGCTTTCTTT
>.|TRBJ2-1|.|TRBV5-1
CASSAGLQTYNEQFF
TGCGCCAGCAGCGCGGGCCTACAAACCTACAATGAGCAGTTCTTC
>few|TRBJ2-1|TRBD2|TRBV11-2
CASSLVAGEREQFF
TGTGCCAGCAGCTTAGTAGCGGGAGAGCGTGAGCAGTTCTTC
>.|TRBJ2-3|.|TRBV28
CASSLASLDTQYF
TGTGCCAGCAGTTTGGCCTCTCTAGATACGCAGTATTTT
>.|TRBJ2-7|.|TRBV29-1
CSVESGPEGYEQYF
TGCAGCGTTGAATCTGGGCCTGAAGGATACGAGCAGTACTTC
>.|TRBJ2-1|TRBD1|TRBV24-1
CATSDLVVGVGQGGHEQFF
TGTGCCACCAGTGATTTGGTCGTGGGGGTGGGACAGGGGGGTCATGAGCAGTTCTTC
>few|TRBJ2-1|.|TRBV7-2
CASSLESPGVYNEQFF
TGTGCCAGCAGCTTAGAGTCTCCAGGAGTTTACAATGAGCAGTTCTTC
>.|TRBJ2-3|TRBD2|TRBV3-1
CASSHAGGPSTDTQYF
TGTGCCAGCAGCCATGCGGGAGGGCCAAGCACAGATACGCAGTATTTT
>.|TRBJ1-1|.|TRBV27
CASSLRGANPEAFF
TGTGCCAGCAGTTTGAGGGGCGCAAACCCTGAAGCTTTCTTT
>few|TRBJ1-2|TRBD1|TRBV29-1
CSVEALRGQGAYGYTF
TGCAGCGTTGAAGCCCTCCGCGGACAGGGGGCCTATGGCTACACCTTC